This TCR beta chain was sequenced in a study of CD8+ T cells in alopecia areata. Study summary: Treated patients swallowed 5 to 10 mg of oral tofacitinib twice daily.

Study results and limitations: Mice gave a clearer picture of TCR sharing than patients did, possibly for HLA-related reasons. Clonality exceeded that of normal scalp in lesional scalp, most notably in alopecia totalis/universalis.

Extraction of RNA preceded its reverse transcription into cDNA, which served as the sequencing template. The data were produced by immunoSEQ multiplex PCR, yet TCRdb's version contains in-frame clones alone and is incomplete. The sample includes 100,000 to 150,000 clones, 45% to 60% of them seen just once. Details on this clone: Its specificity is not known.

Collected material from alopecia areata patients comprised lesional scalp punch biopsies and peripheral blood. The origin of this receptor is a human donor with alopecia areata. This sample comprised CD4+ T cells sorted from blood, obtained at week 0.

CDR3 DNA sequence: TGTGCCAGCCAGGGACAGTCGAACACCGGGGAGCTGTTTTTT. Encoded protein: CASQGQSNTGELFF. The rearrangement links TRBV7-3 to TRBJ2-2; 7 nucleotides agree with TRBD1. V lost 8 bases and J lost 0; bases outside the gene matches: 3. The CDR3 has 14 amino acids. Per germline, CDR1 SGHTA and CDR2 FQGTGA.